This TCR beta chain was found in a study of blood T cell repertoires in COVID-19. Original handling: Using reference gene primer amplification, nucleated cell counts were estimated. Only in-frame clones appear in the TCRdb table, and some are missing; sequencing was by immunoSEQ multiplex PCR. V and J calls and clone size come straight from that table; D and trimming were deduced from the DNA. The data show approximately 100,000 clones, around 90% seen once. Germline lookup yields CDR1 SGHRS and CDR2 YFSETQ. V dropped 4 bases and J dropped 1 base, with 11 bases sitting between them. This CDR3 is built from 14 residues.

The chain has TRBV5-1 and TRBJ1-1; D gene uncertain. The sequencing sample was made of peripheral blood. This clonotype was sampled from a man aged 50-60 years with acute or convalescent COVID-19. CDR3 DNA sequence: TGCGCCAGCAGCACAACGGGGTGGAACACTGAAGCTTTCTTT. This codes for CASSTTGWNTEAFF.